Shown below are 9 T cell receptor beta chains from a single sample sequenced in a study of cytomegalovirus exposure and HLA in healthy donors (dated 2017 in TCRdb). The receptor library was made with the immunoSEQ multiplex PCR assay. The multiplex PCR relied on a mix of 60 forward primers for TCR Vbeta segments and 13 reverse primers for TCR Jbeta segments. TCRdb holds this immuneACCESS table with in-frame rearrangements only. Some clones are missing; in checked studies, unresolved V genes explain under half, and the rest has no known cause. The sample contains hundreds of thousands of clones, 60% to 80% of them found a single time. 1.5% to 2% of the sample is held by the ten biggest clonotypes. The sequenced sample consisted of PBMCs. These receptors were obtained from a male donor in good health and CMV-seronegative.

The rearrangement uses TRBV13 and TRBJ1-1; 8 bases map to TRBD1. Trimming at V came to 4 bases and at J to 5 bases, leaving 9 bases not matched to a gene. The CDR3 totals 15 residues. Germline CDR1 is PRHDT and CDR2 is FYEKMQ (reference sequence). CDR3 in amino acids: CASSSMDRVSTEAFF. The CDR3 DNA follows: TGTGCCAGCAGCTCAATGGACAGGGTGAGTACTGAAGCTTTCTTT.

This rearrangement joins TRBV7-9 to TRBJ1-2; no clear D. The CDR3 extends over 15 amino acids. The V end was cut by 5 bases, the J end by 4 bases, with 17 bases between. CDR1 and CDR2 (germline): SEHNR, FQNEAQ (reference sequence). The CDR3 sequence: CASSPAHWGGYGYTF. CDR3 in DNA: TGTGCCAGCAGCCCCGCGCACTGGGGAGGCTATGGCTACACCTTC.

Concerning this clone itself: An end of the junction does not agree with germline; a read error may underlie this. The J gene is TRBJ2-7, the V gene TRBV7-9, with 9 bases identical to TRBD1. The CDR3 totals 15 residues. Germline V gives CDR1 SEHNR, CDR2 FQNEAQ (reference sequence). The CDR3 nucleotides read TGTTCCAGCAGCCTGGGACAGGGCCGCTCCTACGAGCAGTACTTC. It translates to CSSSLGQGRSYEQYF. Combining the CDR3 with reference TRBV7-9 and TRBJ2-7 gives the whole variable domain DTGVSQNPRHKITKRGQNVTFRCDPISEHNRLYWYRQTLGQGPEFLTYFQNEAQLEKSRLLSDRFSAERPKGSFSTLEIQRTEQGDSAMYLCSSSLGQGRSYEQYFGPGTRLTVT.

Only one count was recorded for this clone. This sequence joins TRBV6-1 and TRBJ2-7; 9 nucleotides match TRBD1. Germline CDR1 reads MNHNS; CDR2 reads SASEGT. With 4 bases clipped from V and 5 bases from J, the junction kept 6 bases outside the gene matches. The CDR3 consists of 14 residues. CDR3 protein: CASSAGQGVHEQYF. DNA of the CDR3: TGTGCCAGCAGTGCGGGACAGGGAGTCCACGAGCAGTACTTC.

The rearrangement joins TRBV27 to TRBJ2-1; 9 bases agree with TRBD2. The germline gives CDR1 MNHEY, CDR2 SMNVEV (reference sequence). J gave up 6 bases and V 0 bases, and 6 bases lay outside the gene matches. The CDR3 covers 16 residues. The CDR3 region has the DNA TGTGCCAGCAGTTTATCCCTAGCGGGGTTCTTCAATGAGCAGTTCTTC. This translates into CASSLSLAGFFNEQFF.

CDR3 residues: CSVVPPGANVLTF. The CDR3, as DNA: TGCAGCGTTGTTCCTCCTGGGGCCAACGTCCTGACTTTC. The chain couples TRBV29-1 to TRBJ2-6; D gene ambiguous. The CDR3 totals 13 residues. The ends were cut back, 4 bases at V and 2 bases at J, with 6 bases in the middle. Germline V lookup: CDR1 SQVTM, CDR2 ANQGSEA.

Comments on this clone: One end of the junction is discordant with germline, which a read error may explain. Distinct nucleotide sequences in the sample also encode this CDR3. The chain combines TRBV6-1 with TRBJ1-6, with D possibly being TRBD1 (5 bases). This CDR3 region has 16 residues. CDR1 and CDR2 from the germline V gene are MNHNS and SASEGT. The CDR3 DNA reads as TGTGCCAGCAGTGAATTAGGGGTGGACACTAATTCGCCCCTCCACTTT. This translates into CASSELGVDTNSPLHF.

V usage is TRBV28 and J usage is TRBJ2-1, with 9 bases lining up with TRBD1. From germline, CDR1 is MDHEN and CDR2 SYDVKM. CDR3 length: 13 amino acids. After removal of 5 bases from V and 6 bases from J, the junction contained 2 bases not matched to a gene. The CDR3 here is CASSPGQGNEQFF. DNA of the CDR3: TGTGCCAGCAGTCCGGGACAGGGCAATGAGCAGTTCTTC.

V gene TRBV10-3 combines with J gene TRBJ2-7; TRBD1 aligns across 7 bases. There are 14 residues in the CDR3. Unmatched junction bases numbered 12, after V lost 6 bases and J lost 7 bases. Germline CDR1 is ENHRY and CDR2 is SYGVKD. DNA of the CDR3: TGTGCCATCAGACCGGGACAGCCCTCCGGGGAGCAGTACTTC. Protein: CAIRPGQPSGEQYF.